This T cell receptor (beta chain) originates from a study of blood T cells in healthy people across ages. The length of the CDR3 is 14 residues. Trimming removed 2 bases from V and 15 bases from J, with 21 bases in between. Primers used in a second PCR of about 7 to 11 cycles were a sample-barcoded 5' primer and a J-beta primer mix. TCRdb ran MiXCR on the 5' RACE reads and lists one entry per CDR3 protein. The table records fewer than 900,000 distinct CDR3 sequences, roughly two fifths of them present only once. The chain joins TRBV12-3 or TRBV12-4 to TRBJ2-3; no definite D call. This TCR was sampled from a woman aged 55-70 years in good health. The sequenced sample was blood. The CDR3 region has the DNA TGTGCCAGCAGTTTAAAAGTGAGCGCAGATATGGAATATTTT. Amino acids: CASSLKVSADMEYF.